The rows below give T cell receptor beta chains drawn from one sample of a study of identical twins. TCRdb independently ran MiXCR on the 5' RACE reads; one entry per CDR3 protein. Seen here are 300,000 to 350,000 distinct CDR3 sequences, 9% to 15% observed once, and the top ten hold approximately 7.6%. The data were also submitted as part of a second study, on yellow fever vaccine responses in identical twins.

Sequenced sample: CD8+ T cells sorted from blood. The receptors shown here come from a woman aged 18-29 years in good health. Both conserved end residues are part of each CDR3. Fields, in order: V gene, D gene, clone size, J gene, CDR3 protein, CDR3 DNA. The D gene is left open where the match is weak. Clone size is stated in some rows and not others, as once, few, many or a class when expanded.

V gene: TRBV15; D gene: NA; clone size: few; J gene: TRBJ1-1; CDR3 protein: CATSSGLEAFF; CDR3 DNA: TGTGCCACCAGCAGTGGTTTGGAAGCTTTCTTT
V gene: TRBV9; D gene: NA; clone size: many; J gene: TRBJ1-1; CDR3 protein: CASSSTGGTEAFF; CDR3 DNA: TGTGCCAGCAGCTCAACCGGGGGGACTGAAGCTTTCTTT
V gene: TRBV25-1; D gene: NA; clone size: NA; J gene: TRBJ2-1; CDR3 protein: CASSLSSHGDEQFF; CDR3 DNA: TGTGCCAGCAGTCTTAGTTCTCACGGCGATGAGCAGTTCTTC
V gene: TRBV16; D gene: NA; clone size: NA; J gene: TRBJ2-3; CDR3 protein: CASSQSDGLDTQYF; CDR3 DNA: TGTGCCAGCAGCCAATCGGACGGTTTAGATACGCAGTATTTT
V gene: TRBV12-3/TRBV12-4; D gene: NA; clone size: few; J gene: TRBJ2-5; CDR3 protein: CASSSSRFGQEETQYF; CDR3 DNA: TGTGCCAGCAGTTCGTCCCGGTTCGGTCAGGAGGAGACCCAGTACTTC
V gene: TRBV9; D gene: NA; clone size: NA; J gene: TRBJ1-1; CDR3 protein: CASSPIRGGDTEAFF; CDR3 DNA: TGTGCCAGCAGCCCCATCAGGGGAGGGGACACTGAAGCTTTCTTT
V gene: TRBV6-1; D gene: TRBD1; clone size: NA; J gene: TRBJ1-5; CDR3 protein: CASRPDRGSGQPQHF; CDR3 DNA: TGTGCCAGCAGACCGGACAGGGGGAGTGGTCAGCCCCAGCATTTT
V gene: TRBV2; D gene: NA; clone size: many; J gene: TRBJ2-2; CDR3 protein: CASRSVRRELFF; CDR3 DNA: TGTGCCAGCAGGTCTGTACGGCGGGAGCTGTTTTTT
V gene: TRBV7-9; D gene: TRBD1; clone size: NA; J gene: TRBJ2-1; CDR3 protein: CASSLDRVDEQFF; CDR3 DNA: TGTGCCAGCAGCTTGGACAGGGTCGATGAGCAGTTCTTC
V gene: TRBV2; D gene: NA; clone size: NA; J gene: TRBJ2-2; CDR3 protein: CASDDSRQNTGELFF; CDR3 DNA: TGTGCCAGCGACGACAGCCGGCAGAACACCGGGGAGCTGTTTTTT